This T cell receptor beta chain was retrieved from a study of blood T cells in healthy people across ages. General study findings and limits: One million T cells yielded diversity estimates that were considered underestimates. PBMCs went unsorted, and a conclusive naive versus antigen-experienced comparison was therefore prevented.

V gave up 0 bases and J gave up 7 bases; unmatched junction bases: 13. The V gene's germline CDR1 is SGHRS and CDR2 YFSETQ. CDR3 length: 17 residues. Next came a second PCR, run for about 6 to 12 cycles, which used a sample-barcoded 5' primer along with a J-beta primer mix. From the 5' RACE reads, TCRdb called clonotypes with MiXCR, one entry per CDR3 protein. The table shows fewer than 2,000,000 distinct CDR3 sequences, with roughly two fifths occurring only once. They isolated at least 7 million PBMCs from each sample. Worth noting for this clonotype: The antigen is not known.

This TCR was recovered from a human donor in good health. The chain links TRBV5-1 to TRBJ2-4, with 7 bases aligning to TRBD1. Sequenced material: blood. In DNA form, the CDR3 reads TGCGCCAGCAGCTTGGACCCCGGGGCCAGGGGGTGGAACATTCAGTACTTC. Its protein product is CASSLDPGARGWNIQYF. Drawing the rest from reference TRBV5-1 and TRBJ2-4, the complete variable domain is KAGVTQTPRYLIKTRGQQVTLSCSPISGHRSVSWYQQTPGQGLQFLFEYFSETQRNKGNFPGRFSGRQFSNSRSEMNVSTLELGDSALYLCASSLDPGARGWNIQYFGAGTRLSVL.